This T cell receptor (beta chain) came from a study of prognosis after radiotherapy for stage I lung cancer. Findings of the study overall: Stereotactic body radiation therapy was followed by fewer unique TCR clones, median around 9,500 versus 6,500.

The table lists this clonotype with many counts. What it recognizes is unknown. The CDR3 runs to 15 residues. V lost 5 bases to trimming and J lost 2 bases; unmatched junction nucleotides: 8. From germline, CDR1 is SGHRS and CDR2 YFSETQ. Amplification of the TCR beta CDR3 (from genomic DNA) was done by two-round multiplex PCR. Primers specific to each TRBV and TRBJ gene were used in first-round PCR. From the multiplex PCR reads, TCRdb called clonotypes with MiXCR, one entry per CDR3 protein. The sample has about 35,000 distinct CDR3 sequences; nearly 35% are singletons. The sequence was obtained from a donor at least 50 years old with non-small cell lung cancer. V usage is TRBV5-1 and J usage is TRBJ2-5; 8 positions agree with TRBD1. Sequencing was performed on PBMCs, taken before or after stereotactic body radiation therapy (not recorded which). CDR3 residues: CASSFQGAPQETQYF. In DNA form, the CDR3 reads TGCGCCAGCAGTTTTCAGGGGGCACCTCAAGAGACCCAGTACTTC. Together with reference TRBV5-1 and TRBJ2-5, the CDR3 gives the full variable domain: KAGVTQTPRYLIKTRGQQVTLSCSPISGHRSVSWYQQTPGQGLQFLFEYFSETQRNKGNFPGRFSGRQFSNSRSEMNVSTLELGDSALYLCASSFQGAPQETQYFGPGTRLLVL.